These 20 T cell receptor beta chains originate from one sample sequenced in a study of T cell responses to AZD1222 COVID-19 vaccine. Sequencing used immunoSEQ multiplex PCR; TCRdb keeps in-frame clones, though not all of them. The sample includes about 110,000 clones, around 92% seen only once; the top ten take approximately 7.9%. This specimen consisted of peripheral blood, obtained 28 days after the second AZD1222 dose. These TCRs come from an adult who received the AZD1222 COVID-19 vaccine.

The chain carries TRBV7-6 and TRBJ2-7, with a weak D call TRBD2 (6 bases). Per the germline V gene, CDR1 is SGHVS and CDR2 is FNYEAQ. The V gene lost 6 bases and the J gene lost 2 bases, with 20 bases spanning the gap. The length of the CDR3 is 16 residues. The CDR3 sequence is CASSLPGPGGTYEQYF. The CDR3 DNA reads TGTGCCAGCAGTTTACCGGGCCCCGGGGGTACCTACGAGCAGTACTTC.

CDR3 sequence: CATSDRGLAGEPDTQYF. The CDR3 DNA reads as TGTGCCACCAGTGACCGAGGACTAGCGGGAGAACCAGATACGCAGTATTTT. The chain employs TRBV24-1 and TRBJ2-3; 13 bases agree with TRBD2. Germline lookup yields CDR1 KGHDR and CDR2 SFDVKD. The CDR3 extends over 17 amino acids. Trimming at V came to 4 bases and at J to 4 bases, leaving 7 bases not matched to a gene.

This clone is a singleton in its sample. This rearrangement joins TRBV27 to TRBJ2-3; the D is unclear. V lost 5 bases to trimming and J lost 5 bases, with 8 bases between them. The CDR3 has 12 residues. Germline V gives CDR1 MNHEY, CDR2 SMNVEV (reference sequence). The CDR3: CASSRPEDTQYF. In nucleotides, the CDR3 is TGTGCCAGCAGTCGCCCTGAAGATACGCAGTATTTT.

The rearrangement joins TRBV28 to TRBJ1-6, with D possibly matching TRBD1 (5 bases). V gave up 6 bases and J gave up 8 bases, with 11 bases separating them. The CDR3 runs 13 residues. Germline V gene data show CDR1 as MDHEN and CDR2 as SYDVKM. The CDR3 DNA reads TGTGCCAGCAGCCCGGGACGATATTCACCCCTCCACTTT. It codes for CASSPGRYSPLHF.

This clone showed up just once. V is TRBV7-6 and J is TRBJ2-3, with 7 nucleotides matching TRBD2. Looked up from germline, CDR1 is SGHVS and CDR2 is FNYEAQ. Trimming took 10 bases from V and 9 from J; bases not matched to a gene: 7. The length of the CDR3 is 11 residues. Written as DNA, the CDR3 is TGTGCCACGGGAGGTGGAAGCACGCAGTATTTT. Protein: CATGGGSTQYF.

The chain employs TRBV2 and TRBJ2-3; TRBD1 agrees at 11 bases. The CDR3 is made up of 15 amino acids. From germline, CDR1 is SNHLY and CDR2 FYNNEI. Losses at the gene ends were 6 bases for V and 8 bases for J; bases not matched to a gene: 10. This CDR3 reads CASSVGQGARGTQYF. The CDR3 DNA reads as TGTGCCAGCAGCGTTGGACAGGGGGCGCGAGGTACGCAGTATTTT.

V gene TRBV6-1 combines with J gene TRBJ1-3, with D perhaps TRBD1 (6 bases). Between the trimmed V and J ends, which lost 1 base and 2 bases, there was a span of 9 bases. The CDR3 has 15 amino acids. The V gene's germline CDR1 is MNHNS and CDR2 SASEGT. CDR3 bases: TGTGCCAGCAGTGAAGTCGGGGGGCCTGGAAACACCATATATTTT. It codes for CASSEVGGPGNTIYF.

The rearrangement joins TRBV5-4 to TRBJ2-2; the match to TRBD2 covers 11 bases. V trimming: 2 bases; J trimming: 5 bases; junction bases outside the gene matches: 11. Per the germline V gene, CDR1 is SGHNT and CDR2 is YYREEE (reference sequence). The CDR3 contains 18 residues. CDR3 in amino acids: CASSFPGLAALSTGELFF. In DNA, the CDR3 is TGTGCCAGCAGCTTTCCGGGACTAGCGGCACTAAGTACCGGGGAGCTGTTTTTT.

The genes are TRBV28 and TRBJ1-5; possible D gene TRBD1, 5 bases. CDR3 length equals 13 residues. The germline gives CDR1 MDHEN, CDR2 SYDVKM. With 7 bases removed from V and 4 bases from J, the gap between germline ends came to 11 bases. The CDR3: CASTQTVNQPQHF. CDR3 DNA sequence: TGTGCCAGCACTCAGACAGTAAATCAGCCCCAGCATTTT.

As regards this clone: Other DNA sequences in the sample encode the same CDR3. The V call is TRBV18, the J call TRBJ2-3; no clear D gene. CDR3 size: 12 residues. The ends were cut back, 3 bases at V and 6 bases at J, with 7 bases in the middle. CDR1 is KGHSH and CDR2 is LQKENI in the germline V gene. DNA for the CDR3: TGTGCCAGCTCACCCAAAGGGGATACGCAGTATTTT. Encoded protein: CASSPKGDTQYF.

The chain combines TRBV6-1 with TRBJ2-5; 7 bases fit TRBD2. This CDR3 has 17 amino acids. Per germline, CDR1 MNHNS and CDR2 SASEGT. V lost 2 bases, J lost 3 bases, and 12 bases stayed unmatched. This CDR3 is CASSELHGGKGKETQYF. The CDR3 DNA is TGTGCCAGCAGTGAACTTCACGGGGGGAAGGGGAAAGAGACCCAGTACTTC.

The V and J genes are TRBV9 and TRBJ2-2; possible D gene TRBD2, 5 bases. The germline V gene has CDR1 SGDLS and CDR2 YYNGEE. Trimming took off 0 bases at V and 9 bases at J, with 15 bases between the two ends. The CDR3 runs 15 residues. In DNA form, the CDR3 reads TGTGCCAGCAGCGTAGGGTCGGGATCCACTTGGGAGCTGTTTTTT. Its translation is CASSVGSGSTWELFF.

This chain links TRBV2 with TRBJ2-3, with D hard to call. The germline gives CDR1 SNHLY, CDR2 FYNNEI. The CDR3 extends over 15 amino acids. Trimming took off 4 bases at V and 0 bases at J, with 11 bases between the two ends. This CDR3 is CASSAAAPSTDTQYF. The CDR3 region has the DNA TGTGCCAGCAGTGCCGCAGCGCCTAGCACAGATACGCAGTATTTT.

Only one count was recorded for this clone. The rearrangement uses TRBV15 and TRBJ1-5; D is uncertain. Trimming pared 2 bases from V and 9 bases from J, leaving 8 bases between. The CDR3 is made up of 12 amino acids. Germline V gene lookup returns CDR1 LNHNV and CDR2 YYDKDF (reference sequence). The DNA for the CDR3 is TGTGCCACCAGCAGACCTGGACGGCCCCAGCATTTT. Residues: CATSRPGRPQHF.

This chain's CDR3 is CASSLGGRNEQYF. DNA for the CDR3: TGTGCCAGCAGTTTAGGCGGGCGGAACGAGCAGTACTTC. V is TRBV12-3 or TRBV12-4 and J is TRBJ2-7; TRBD2 is a possible D gene (5 bases). The CDR3 is 13 amino acids. V was clipped by 1 base and J by 5 bases, with 9 bases between them.

This sequence joins TRBV4-1 and TRBJ1-5; D is undetermined. The CDR3 contains 13 residues. Per the germline V gene, CDR1 is MGHRA and CDR2 is YSYEKL. Trimming removed 2 bases from V and 7 bases from J, with 9 bases in between. The CDR3 sequence: CASSQPGGQPQHF. CDR3 sequence (DNA): TGCGCCAGCAGCCAACCGGGAGGCCAGCCCCAGCATTTT.

This clone was seen more than once but under ten times. The chain employs TRBV28 and TRBJ1-2; D remains unclear. With 3 bases removed from V and 4 bases from J, the gap between germline ends came to 6 bases. The CDR3 loop spans 12 amino acids. Germline CDR1 is MDHEN and CDR2 is SYDVKM. This CDR3 is CASSFNSYGYTF. The CDR3 DNA sequence: TGTGCCAGCAGTTTTAACAGCTATGGCTACACCTTC.

This clone has a single count. This rearrangement joins TRBV7-9 to TRBJ2-7; D unclear. Germline assignment: CDR1 SEHNR and CDR2 FQNEAQ (reference sequence). Trimming shortened V by 6 bases and J by 2 bases, and 8 bases separated the two germline ends. This CDR3 spans 12 amino acids. In DNA, the CDR3 is TGTGCCAGCAGACCGTTAACCTACGAGCAGTACTTC. As protein: CASRPLTYEQYF.

This clone was detected once. The chain couples TRBV3-1 (or the pseudogene TRBV3-2) to TRBJ1-1, with TRBD1 matching 9 bases. CDR1 is LGHDT and CDR2 is YNNKEL in the germline V gene (reference sequence). The CDR3 totals 15 residues. The V and J ends lost 5 bases and 0 bases, in that order; junction bases with no gene match: 4. The CDR3 sequence is CASSSDRGMNTEAFF. DNA for the CDR3: TGTGCCAGCAGCTCGGACAGGGGAATGAACACTGAAGCTTTCTTT.

The J gene is TRBJ1-4, the V gene TRBV6-4, with 10 bases lining up with TRBD1. This CDR3 has 15 amino acids. The germline V gene encodes CDR1 MRHNA and CDR2 SNTAGT. Germline trimming cut 4 bases from V and 8 bases from J; bases unmatched to any gene: 7. This CDR3 is CASSGARDRGEKLFF. CDR3 sequence (DNA): TGTGCCAGCAGTGGGGCTCGGGACAGGGGCGAAAAACTGTTTTTT.